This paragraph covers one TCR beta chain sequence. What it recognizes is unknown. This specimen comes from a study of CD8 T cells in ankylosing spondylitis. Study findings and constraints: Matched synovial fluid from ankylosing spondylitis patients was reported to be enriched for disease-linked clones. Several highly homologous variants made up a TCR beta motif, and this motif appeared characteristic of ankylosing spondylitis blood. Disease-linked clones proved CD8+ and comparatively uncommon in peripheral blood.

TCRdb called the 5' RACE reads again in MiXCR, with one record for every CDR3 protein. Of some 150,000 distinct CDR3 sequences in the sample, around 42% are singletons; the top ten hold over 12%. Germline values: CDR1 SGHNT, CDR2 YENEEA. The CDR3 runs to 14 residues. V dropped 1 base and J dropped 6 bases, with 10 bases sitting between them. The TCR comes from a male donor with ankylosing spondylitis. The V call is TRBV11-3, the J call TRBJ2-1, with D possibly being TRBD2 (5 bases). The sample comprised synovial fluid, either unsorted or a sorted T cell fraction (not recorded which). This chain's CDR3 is CASSLGGGLNEQFF. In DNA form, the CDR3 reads TGTGCCAGCAGCTTAGGTGGTGGACTCAATGAGCAGTTCTTC.